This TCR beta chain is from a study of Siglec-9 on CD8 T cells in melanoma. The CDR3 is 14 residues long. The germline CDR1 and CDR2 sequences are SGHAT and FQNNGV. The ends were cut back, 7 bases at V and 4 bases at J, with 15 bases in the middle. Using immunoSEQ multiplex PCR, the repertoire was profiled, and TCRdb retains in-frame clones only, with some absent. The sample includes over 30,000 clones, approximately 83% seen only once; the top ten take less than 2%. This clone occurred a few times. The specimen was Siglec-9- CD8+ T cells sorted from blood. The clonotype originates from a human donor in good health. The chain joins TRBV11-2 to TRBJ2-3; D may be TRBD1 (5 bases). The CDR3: CASTDQGLPDTQYF. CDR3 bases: TGTGCCAGCACCGATCAGGGCCTCCCAGATACGCAGTATTTT.